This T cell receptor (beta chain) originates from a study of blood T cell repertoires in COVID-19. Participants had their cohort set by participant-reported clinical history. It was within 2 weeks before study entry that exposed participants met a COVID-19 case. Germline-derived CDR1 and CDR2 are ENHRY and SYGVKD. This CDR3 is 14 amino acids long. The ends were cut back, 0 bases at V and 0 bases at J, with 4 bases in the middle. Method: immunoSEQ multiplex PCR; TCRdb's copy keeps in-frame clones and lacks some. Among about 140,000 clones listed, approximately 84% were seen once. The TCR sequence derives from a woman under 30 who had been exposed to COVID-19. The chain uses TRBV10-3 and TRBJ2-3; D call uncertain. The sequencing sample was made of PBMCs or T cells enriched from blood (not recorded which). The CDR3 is CAISESASTDTQYF. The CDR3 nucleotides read TGTGCCATCAGTGAGTCGGCTAGCACAGATACGCAGTATTTT.